Listed below are T cell receptor beta chains from one sample, sequenced in a study of blood T cell repertoires in COVID-19. The protocol was immunoSEQ multiplex PCR, while the TCRdb copy is restricted to in-frame clones and leaves out a portion. Among roughly 100,000 clones, roughly 69% were seen once, and the ten largest hold around 6.3%. The sequencing input was peripheral blood. Every receptor here comes from a man at least 80 years old with acute or convalescent COVID-19. Each CDR3 is given with its conserved first and last residue. The order of the fields is CDR3 protein, CDR3 DNA, clone size, J gene, D gene, V gene. A D gene is named only where the DNA matches it firmly. Only part of the rows carry a size: once, few, many, or a class if the clone is expanded.

CASSLDFGSTGELFF TGTGCCAGCAGCTTAGATTTCGGTAGCACCGGGGAGCTGTTTTTT . TRBJ2-2 . TRBV11-3
CASSAQGAKVDTIYF TGCGCCAGCAGCGCACAGGGGGCCAAGGTAGACACCATATATTTT . TRBJ1-3 TRBD1 TRBV5-1
CASSLTPSPGGEQYF TGTGCCAGCAGCTTAACCCCGAGCCCCGGCGGCGAGCAGTACTTC . TRBJ2-7 . TRBV7-3
CASRQVGETQYF TGTGCCAGCAGACAGGTCGGGGAGACCCAGTACTTC . TRBJ2-5 . TRBV2
CASSLGLAEKETQYF TGCGCCAGCAGCTTGGGACTAGCGGAAAAAGAGACCCAGTACTTC few TRBJ2-5 TRBD2 TRBV5-1
CASSKDGSGSPNNEQFF TGTGCCAGCAGCAAGGATGGTAGCGGGAGCCCCAACAATGAGCAGTTCTTC . TRBJ2-1 TRBD2 TRBV9
CASSESLAGYEQYF TGTGCCAGCAGTGAATCACTAGCGGGATACGAGCAGTACTTC . TRBJ2-7 TRBD2 TRBV2
CASRGRQGGEKLFF TGTGCCAGCAGGGGAAGACAGGGGGGCGAAAAACTGTTTTTT . TRBJ1-4 TRBD1 TRBV27
CASSLVQNYEQYF TGTGCCAGCAGCTTAGTACAGAACTACGAGCAGTACTTC few TRBJ2-7 . TRBV11-2
CASSSRPTLETQYF TGTGCCAGCAGTTCCCGTCCGACTCTCGAGACCCAGTACTTC . TRBJ2-5 . TRBV27
CASSSTGGRGISPLHF TGTGCCAGCAGTTCCACAGGGGGAAGAGGGATTTCACCCCTCCACTTT . TRBJ1-6 TRBD1 TRBV6-5
CASSPHNRAFTDTQYF TGTGCCAGCAGCCCGCATAACAGGGCCTTCACAGATACGCAGTATTTT . TRBJ2-3 . TRBV7-9
CSAGQGNEQFF TGCAGTGCTGGACAGGGGAATGAGCAGTTCTTC . TRBJ2-1 TRBD1 TRBV20-1
CASSLGGELGYTF TGTGCCAGCAGTTTAGGAGGGGAACTCGGCTACACCTTC few TRBJ1-2 . TRBV28
CASSPGLGRGEETQYF TGTGCCAGCTCACCAGGTCTGGGACGGGGGGAAGAGACCCAGTACTTC . TRBJ2-5 TRBD2 TRBV18
CASAPLAGDRYSYNEQFF TGTGCCAGCGCCCCCCTAGCGGGAGATCGCTATTCTTACAATGAGCAGTTCTTC . TRBJ2-1 TRBD2 TRBV5-6
CASSHPDRGRYEQYF TGCGCCAGCAGCCACCCGGACAGGGGACGGTACGAGCAGTACTTC . TRBJ2-7 TRBD1 TRBV4-1
CSASGGGSEKLFF TGCAGTGCTAGTGGCGGGGGCAGTGAAAAACTGTTTTTT . TRBJ1-4 . TRBV20-1
CASSYYAGTDTQYF TGTGCCAGCAGTTACTACGCCGGGACAGATACGCAGTATTTT . TRBJ2-3 . TRBV27
CASSPRLAGEGEQYF TGTGCCAGCAGTCCCCGACTAGCGGGAGAGGGCGAGCAGTACTTC . TRBJ2-7 TRBD2 TRBV27
CASSPIGQNYGYTF TGTGCCAGCAGTCCGATCGGACAAAACTATGGCTACACCTTC many TRBJ1-2 . TRBV28
CACAGQGSNQPQHF TGTGCCTGCGCGGGACAGGGGAGCAATCAGCCCCAGCATTTT once TRBJ1-5 TRBD1 TRBV19